The clone carrying this T cell receptor beta chain was counted a single time. Treatment specified: therapeutic diphenylcyclopropenone sensitization with weekly scalp DPC. The sample is drawn from a study of human T cells and chemical hapten exposure. Individual cDNA molecules (in the library) carried attached unique molecular identifiers. TCRdb used MiXCR to reprocess the reads, holding one entry per CDR3 protein. Here the sample spans approximately 2,000 distinct CDR3 sequences, approximately 53% being singletons. The sequencing here drew on whole blood, taken before DPC sensitization or 2, 6, or about 24 weeks after (not recorded which). The origin of this receptor is an adult with alopecia areata. Some clones in this sample may be carry-over from other donors' samples. This table probably holds off-target reads from a library built for another chain.

As DNA, the CDR3 is TGCAGTGCTGACAGCTCGTTTTATGGCTACACCTTC. It yields the protein CSADSSFYGYTF. The genes are TRBV20-1 and TRBJ1-2, with D tentatively TRBD1 (5 bases). Trimming cost V 5 bases and J 5 bases, with 12 bases left between them. Germline V gene data show CDR1 as DFQATT and CDR2 as SNEGSKA (reference sequence). This CDR3 has 12 residues.